This T cell receptor beta chain was documented in a study of cytomegalovirus exposure and HLA in healthy donors. Findings and caveats of the study: Cytomegalovirus-associated TCR beta chains were listed, numbering 150 to 200. Sequencing artifact likely explains a cluster of highly shared sequence variants. A link between a missense DCLRE1C variant and TCR beta V- and J-gene trimming emerged from a later analysis.

This PCR relied on a set of 60 Vbeta primers and 13 Jbeta primers. Sequenced by immunoSEQ multiplex PCR; TCRdb stores in-frame clones only, minus some. The sample carries around 210,000 clones, 65% to 85% recorded once. Notes on this clone: Its antigen is unidentified.

V lost 3 bases to trimming and J lost 4 bases; unmatched junction nucleotides: 19. Germline V lookup: CDR1 MGHRA, CDR2 YSYEKL. The CDR3 consists of 20 residues. The specimen sequenced was PBMCs. The chain is built from TRBV4-1 and TRBJ1-2; 11 nucleotides line up with TRBD1. This TCR was sampled from a woman aged 25 to 39 in good health and CMV-seronegative. This CDR3 reads CASSHPREGDRGFNLYGYTF. The DNA of the CDR3 is TGCGCCAGCAGCCATCCTAGGGAGGGGGACAGGGGGTTTAACCTCTATGGCTACACCTTC.